The sequence of this T cell receptor beta chain was determined in a study of blood T cells in healthy people across ages (dated by TCRdb to about 2015). At the level of the whole study: In model experiments, roughly one uniquely barcoded TCR beta cDNA molecule per two T cells was captured by template switching. To avoid experimental bias, donors of different ages were distributed randomly across sequencing lanes. Using the same blood draw, the study looked at two additional independent replicas of 1 million unique cDNA reads for two donors, one aged 18 to 30 and the other aged 80 or older. The donors were split into four age groups: young (average about 15 years), middle-aged (nearly 40), aged (over 55) and long-lived (under 85). To track age-related changes in TCR beta repertoire diversity, the study relied on deep sequencing normalized with unique cDNA molecular identifiers.

Findings and caveats that apply to the study as a whole: As age increased, observed TCR beta diversity per million T cells dropped in a roughly linear way, and a significant reduction was already evident by age roughly 40. Since profiling was done on bulk unsorted PBMCs, naive and antigen-experienced compartments could not be conclusively compared. Estimates of total diversity from one million sequenced T cells were regarded as lower bounds and underestimates. Compared with the aged group, the long-lived group had more naive CD4+ T cells, fewer expanded clones and increased TCR diversity, suggesting age selection. A strong correlation was found between observed TCR beta diversity and the percentage of naive T cells measured by flow cytometry. Because donor CMV infection status was unknown, age-related changes in expanded clonotypes were potentially confounded.

Donors were under 40 systemically healthy Caucasian individuals from Russia aged roughly 6 to 90 years. Around 10 milliliters of peripheral blood were collected from each donor into EDTA-treated Vacutainer tubes. PBMCs were isolated by Ficoll-Paque density-gradient centrifugation, with at least 6 million obtained per sample. Trizol reagent was used to extract total RNA from PBMCs, with at least 5 micrograms per sample. For every donor, an aliquot of PBMCs went through flow cytometry to measure the percentages of naive CD45RAhigh/CD27high T cells. On this clonotype itself: Its antigen is unknown. Base quality data are lacking; no much larger clone is found one base away.

Library preparation employed 5' RACE. The sample was run on an Illumina HiSeq 2500. A second 7 to 11 cycle PCR used a sample-barcoded 5' primer and a J-beta primer mix. A unique molecular identifier was introduced onto each TCR beta cDNA molecule by a template-switch 5' adaptor carrying 12 random nucleotides. Each sample yielded at least 3 million CDR3-containing paired-end reads. The Mint cDNA synthesis kit, primed by a TRBC-specific oligonucleotide, was used to synthesize first-strand cDNA from all RNA. Following uracil-DNA glycosylase treatment, all cDNA underwent a first 18-cycle PCR with the universal primers M1SS and BC2_uni_R. On the authors' methods: Normalization of each sample was performed by random selection of 1 million high-quality reads, each carrying a distinct molecular identifier. Reads sharing molecular identifiers were discarded rather than binned into consensus sequences. CDR3 identification, clonotype clustering and error correction used MiTCR with a Q25 quality threshold and the strictest error-elimination algorithm. A nonparametric unseen species model with Euler transformation was used to estimate lower-bound total TCR beta diversity. TCRdb trimmed the raw reads at Q25, called clones with MiXCR and kept productive beta chains. Each record represents a unique CDR3 protein, reported with the most common genes and DNA among its rows. TCRdb, not the original authors, processed these V and J calls. The sample records about 970,000 distinct CDR3 sequences, roughly 47% of which are singletons. Over 20% of the sample goes to the ten largest clones.

The CDR3, from cysteine to phenylalanine, totals 12 residues. Only the CDR3 part of the read is kept: 36 bases, read in frame from the first base. As encoded in the germline V gene (reference sequence), CDR1 is MNHNY while CDR2 is SVGAGI. The sequencing sample was made of blood. This receptor was obtained from a woman aged 55-75 years in good health. This receptor chain uses TRBV6-6 and TRBJ2-7, with 10 junctional bases fitting TRBD2. The CDR3 is CASAGGVWEQYF. The DNA reads TGTGCATCAGCGGGAGGGGTTTGGGAGCAGTACTTC.